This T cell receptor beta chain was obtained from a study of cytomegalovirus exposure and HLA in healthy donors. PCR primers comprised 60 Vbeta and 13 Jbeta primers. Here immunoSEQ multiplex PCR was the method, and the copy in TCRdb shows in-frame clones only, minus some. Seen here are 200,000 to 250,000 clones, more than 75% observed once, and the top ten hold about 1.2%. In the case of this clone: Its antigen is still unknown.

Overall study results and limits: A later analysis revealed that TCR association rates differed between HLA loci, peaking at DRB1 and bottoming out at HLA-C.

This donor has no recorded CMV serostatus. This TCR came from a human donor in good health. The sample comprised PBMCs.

This chain's CDR3 is CASSFYRTDTQYF. CDR3 in DNA: TGTGCCAGCAGCTTTTACAGAACAGATACGCAGTATTTT. V gene TRBV7-9 combines with J gene TRBJ2-3; D remains unclear. The germline CDR1 and CDR2 sequences are SEHNR and FQNEAQ (reference sequence). V lost 3 bases to trimming and J lost 3 bases, with 7 bases between them. This CDR3 comprises 13 residues. Using reference TRBV7-9 and TRBJ2-3 for the parts outside the CDR3, the full variable domain is DTGVSQNPRHKITKRGQNVTFRCDPISEHNRLYWYRQTLGQGPEFLTYFQNEAQLEKSRLLSDRFSAERPKGSFSTLEIQRTEQGDSAMYLCASSFYRTDTQYFGPGTRLTVL.